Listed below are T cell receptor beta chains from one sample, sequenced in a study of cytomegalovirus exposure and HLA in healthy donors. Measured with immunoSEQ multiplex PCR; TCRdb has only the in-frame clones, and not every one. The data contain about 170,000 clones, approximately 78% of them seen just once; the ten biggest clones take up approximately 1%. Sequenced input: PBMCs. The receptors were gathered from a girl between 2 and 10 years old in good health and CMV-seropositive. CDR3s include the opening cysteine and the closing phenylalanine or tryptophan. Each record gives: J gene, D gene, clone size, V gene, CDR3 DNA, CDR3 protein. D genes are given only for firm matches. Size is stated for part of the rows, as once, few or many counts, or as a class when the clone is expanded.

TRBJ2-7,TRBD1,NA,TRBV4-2,TGTGCCAGCAGCCCGACCGACAGGGATAGCTCCTACGAGCAGTACTTC,CASSPTDRDSSYEQYF
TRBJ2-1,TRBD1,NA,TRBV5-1,TGCGCCAGCAGCTTGGGACAGGGGGACCTCAATGAGCAGTTCTTC,CASSLGQGDLNEQFF
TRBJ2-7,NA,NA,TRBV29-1,TGCAGCGTCGTCGACAGCTCCTACGAGCAGTACTTC,CSVVDSSYEQYF
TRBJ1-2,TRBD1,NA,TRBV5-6,TGTGCCAGCAGCTTCTCAGGGGGCGCGGCCTATGGCTACACCTTC,CASSFSGGAAYGYTF
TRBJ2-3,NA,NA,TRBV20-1,TGCAGTTCTTACACAGATACGCAGTATTTT,CSSYTDTQYF
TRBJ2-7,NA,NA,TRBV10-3,TGTGCCATCAGTGAGCTGGGCAGACCCTACGAGCAGTACTTC,CAISELGRPYEQYF
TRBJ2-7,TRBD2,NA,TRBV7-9,TGTGCCAGCAGCTTAGGGGGGGGGAGGGCCGAGCAGTACTTC,CASSLGGGRAEQYF
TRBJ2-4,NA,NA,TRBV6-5,TGTGCCAGCAGTTTGTATAACATTCAGTACTTC,CASSLYNIQYF
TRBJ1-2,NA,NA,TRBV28,TGTGCCAGCAGTTTGGCTCCCCGGGGTAAGGACTATGGCTACACCTTC,CASSLAPRGKDYGYTF
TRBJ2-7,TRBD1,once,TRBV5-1,TGCGCCAGCAGCTTACCGGGACAGGCCGCTTACGAGCAGTACTTC,CASSLPGQAAYEQYF
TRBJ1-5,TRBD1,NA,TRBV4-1,TGCGCCAGCAGCCGGACAGGGATTAGCAATCAGCCCCAGCATTTT,CASSRTGISNQPQHF
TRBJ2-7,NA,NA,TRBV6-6,TGTGCCAGCAGTTTCCGCCAGGGCGAGCAGTACTTC,CASSFRQGEQYF
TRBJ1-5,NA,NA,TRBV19,TGTGCCAGTAGTATTGTCGGGAATAGCAATCAGCCCCAGCATTTT,CASSIVGNSNQPQHF
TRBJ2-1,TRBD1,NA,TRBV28,TGTGCCAGCAGATACCAAGGACAGGGGGCAGGGTCAGGGCAGTTCTTC,CASRYQGQGAGSGQFF
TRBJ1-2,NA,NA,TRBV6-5,TGTGCCAGCAGTTACATCCGGGAGGATGGCTACACCTTC,CASSYIREDGYTF
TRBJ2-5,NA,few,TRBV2,TGTGCCAGCAGTGATGGGCGGGTCGGGGAGACCCAGTACTTC,CASSDGRVGETQYF
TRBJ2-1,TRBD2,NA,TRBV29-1,TGCAGCGTTCGGGGACTAGCGGGAGCAAAGCAGTTCTTC,CSVRGLAGAKQFF
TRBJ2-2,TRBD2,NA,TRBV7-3,TGTGCCAGCAGCTCCGCGGCGGGAGGCGGGTACACCGGGGAGCTGTTTTTT,CASSSAAGGGYTGELFF
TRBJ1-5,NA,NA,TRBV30,TGTGCCTGGAGTGTACAGGGCGGTCAGCCCCAGCATTTT,CAWSVQGGQPQHF
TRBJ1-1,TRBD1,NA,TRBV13,TGTGCCAGCAGCTTCCTCGGGCAGGGGGACACTGAAGCTTTCTTT,CASSFLGQGDTEAFF
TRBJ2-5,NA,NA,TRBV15,TGTGCCACCAGCAGAGGGTCAGGGTGGGAGACCCAGTACTTC,CATSRGSGWETQYF
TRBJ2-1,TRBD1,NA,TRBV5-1,TGCGCCAGCAGATACGGACAGGATGAGTTCTTC,CASRYGQDEFF
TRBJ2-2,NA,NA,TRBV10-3,TGTGCCATCAGTGAGAGTGGCGGGATCGACACCGGGGAGCTGTTTTTT,CAISESGGIDTGELFF
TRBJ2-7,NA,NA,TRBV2,TGTGCCAGCAGTGAAGGCGGGAACGAGCAGTACTTC,CASSEGGNEQYF
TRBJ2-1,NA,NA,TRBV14,TGTGCCAGCAGCCAAGATCTACGCGGTTGGCAGTTCTTC,CASSQDLRGWQFF
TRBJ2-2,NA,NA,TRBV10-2,TGCGCCAGCAGCCGAGGGGAACAGGGTTGGTCCGGGGAGCTGTTTTTT,CASSRGEQGWSGELFF
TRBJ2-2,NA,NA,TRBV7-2,TGTGCCAGCAGCTTAGCGGGACAGAACACCGGGGAGCTGTTTTTT,CASSLAGQNTGELFF
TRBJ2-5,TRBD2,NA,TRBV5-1,TGCGCCAGCAGCTCGGGGGAGGCGGGAGGGCCTACGGAGACCCAGTACTTC,CASSSGEAGGPTETQYF
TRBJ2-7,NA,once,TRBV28,TGTGCCAGCTCCGGGGCCTACGAGCAGTACTTC,CASSGAYEQYF
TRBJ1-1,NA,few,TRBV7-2,TGTGCCAGCAGAATGGGACAGAACACTGAAGCTTTCTTT,CASRMGQNTEAFF
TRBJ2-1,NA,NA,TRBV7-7,TGTGCTAGCAGCTTAGACCCAGCGGCCAATGAGCAGTTCTTC,CASSLDPAANEQFF
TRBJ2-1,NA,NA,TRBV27,TGTGCCAGCAGAAAACCCCGGGCCTACAATGAGCAGTTCTTC,CASRKPRAYNEQFF
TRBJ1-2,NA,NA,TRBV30,TGTGCCTGGAGTGTATCCAGACCGGAGGGCTACACCTTC,CAWSVSRPEGYTF
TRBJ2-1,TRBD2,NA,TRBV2,TGTGCCAGCAACTTGGGGGAGGGCCTAAAGGGTGAGCAGTTCTTC,CASNLGEGLKGEQFF
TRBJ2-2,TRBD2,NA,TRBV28,TGTGCCAGCAGGTTCACTAGCGGGATAGTTTTCGCCGGGGAGCTGTTTTTT,CASRFTSGIVFAGELFF
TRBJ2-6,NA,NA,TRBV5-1,TGCGCCAGCAGCTTGGGGACAAACTCTGGGGCCAACGTCCTGACTTTC,CASSLGTNSGANVLTF
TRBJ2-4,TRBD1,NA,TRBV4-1,TGCGCCAGCAGCCAGGCAGGGGGCCCCATAGCCAAAAACATTCAGTACTTC,CASSQAGGPIAKNIQYF
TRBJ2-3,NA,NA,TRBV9,TGTGCCAGCAGCGTAGAGGGCAGGGGCACAGATACGCAGTATTTT,CASSVEGRGTDTQYF
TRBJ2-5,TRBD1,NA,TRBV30,TGTGCCTGCCTCCGACAGGGGGCCCGTAGAACCCAGTACTTC,CACLRQGARRTQYF
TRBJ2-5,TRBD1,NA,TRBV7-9,TGTTCCAGCAGCCTTAGGAGGATCACGAACAGGGGGCCTGGGGAGACCCAGTACTTC,CSSSLRRITNRGPGETQYF
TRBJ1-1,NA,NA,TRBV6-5,TGTGCCAGCAAGGGGGTCAACACTGAAGCTTTCTTT,CASKGVNTEAFF
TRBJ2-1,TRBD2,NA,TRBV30,TGTACCTGCAGCGGGAACTCCTACAATGAGCAGTTCTTC,CTCSGNSYNEQFF
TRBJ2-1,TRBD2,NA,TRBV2,TGTGCCAGCAGGGAGAGCGGGGCCTGGGGGAATGAGCAGTTCTTC,CASRESGAWGNEQFF
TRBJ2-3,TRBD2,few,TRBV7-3,TGTGCCAGCAGCCAAGGACTAGCGGGCAGCACAGATACGCAGTATTTT,CASSQGLAGSTDTQYF
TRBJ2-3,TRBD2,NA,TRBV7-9,TGTGCCAGCAGTCGAACAGGAGGGCGGGGGACAGATACGCAGTATTTT,CASSRTGGRGTDTQYF
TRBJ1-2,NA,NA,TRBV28,TGTGCCAGTAAAATCGGGGGGGGGCAGTACTATGGCTACACCTTC,CASKIGGGQYYGYTF
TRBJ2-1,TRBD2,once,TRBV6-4,TGTGCCAGCAGTGACGGGGGGACTAGCGGGAGCAAGTTCTTC,CASSDGGTSGSKFF
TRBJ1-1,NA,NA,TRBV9,TGTGCCAGCAGCGTAGGACCCTACAGGGAAGACACTGAAGCTTTCTTT,CASSVGPYREDTEAFF
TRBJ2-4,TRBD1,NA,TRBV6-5,TGTGCCAGCAAACAGGGGCAGGGTAACATTCAGTACTTC,CASKQGQGNIQYF